This TCR beta chain is drawn from a study of T cell responses to AZD1222 COVID-19 vaccine. Concerning this clone: Its antigen is not identified.

The protocol was immunoSEQ multiplex PCR, while the TCRdb copy is restricted to in-frame clones and leaves out a portion. The repertoire holds some 110,000 clones, with about 80% as singletons. General study findings and limits: Vaccine-associated CD4 TCRs spanned spike, dominant at 160-218 and 743-854. Of the AZD1222 recipients, only five to seven were seropositive at baseline. Reportedly, nearly half the spike-specific TCRs target unmutated variant regions.

The J segment lost 4 bases and the V segment lost 5 bases, leaving 4 bases of the junction unmatched. CDR1 SGHTA and CDR2 FQGTGA come from the germline V gene. The CDR3 contains 13 residues. The rearrangement uses TRBV7-3 and TRBJ1-2, with 7 bases lining up with TRBD1. The material was peripheral blood, obtained on day 0 of AZD1222 vaccination. This sequence was found in an adult in good health. The CDR3 nucleotides read TGTGCCAGCAGCCTAGGGACAGCCTATGGCTACACCTTC. Translated: CASSLGTAYGYTF.